Sequencing of this T cell receptor (beta chain) was carried out in a study of identifying expanded T cells in peripheral blood. General study points: Differentially abundant clones: about 1.1 between replicates, 15 to 17 at about 13 days, approximately 19 at four. Clone count variance between approximately two-week samples rose with total template count.

As for this clone: Its cognate antigen is unknown.

V lost 3 bases and J 5 bases, leaving 13 bases between the germline ends. The length of the CDR3 is 15 residues. The germline V gene encodes CDR1 MDHEN and CDR2 SYDVKM. The repertoire was sequenced with immunoSEQ multiplex PCR; TCRdb's copy has only in-frame clones and lacks some. Of some 76,000 clones listed, 75% to 90% are singletons. The V and J genes are TRBV28 and TRBJ1-4; D remains ambiguous. The receptor's source is a person aged 18 to 70 in good health. The sequenced sample consisted of blood. In nucleotides, the CDR3 is TGTGCCAGCAGTTTGGAGGGTTCGGTGAATGAAAAACTGTTTTTT. Its translation is CASSLEGSVNEKLFF.